This TCR beta chain derives from a study of T-cell memory formation after mild COVID-19. Study at large: Clustering of TCRs was largely donor specific.

Constant-segment primers served in 5'RACE that generated TCR alpha and TCR beta cDNA libraries bearing sample barcodes and UMIs. Each CDR3 protein gets one entry after TCRdb re-called the 5' RACE reads with MiXCR. Of about 130,000 distinct CDR3 sequences in the sample, approximately 6.2% were seen once. This clonotype was detected only a few times. Antigen specificity is unknown. Overall study results and limits: Among contracting clones, CD4+ were mainly CM/EM and CD8+ enriched in EMRA. Among clones contracting day 15 to 85, CD4/CD8 was balanced, whereas later expanders leaned CD4+.

This CDR3 comprises 19 residues. The sequenced sample consisted of PBMCs or a T cell subset sorted from them (not recorded which). The receptor was derived from an adult woman who had mild COVID-19 (a few samples of this study predate the infection). Cell type and time point are not known. This chain uses TRBV21-1 with TRBJ1-1; the table assigns TRBD1, which was not confirmed against the DNA. TRBV21-1 is shown as a pseudogene. CDR3 nucleotide sequence: TGTGCCAGCACCCTTCTTGGGCCAGGGTGGAAGCACCAGAACACTGAAGCTTTCTTT. It specifies CASTLLGPGWKHQNTEAFF.